This T cell receptor (beta chain) comes out of a study of CD8 T cells in ankylosing spondylitis. Study-level findings and limits: Matched ankylosing spondylitis synovial fluid reportedly showed significant enrichment of disease-linked clones. Blood from ankylosing spondylitis patients appeared to carry a characteristic roughly 8-variant TCR beta motif.

V was clipped by 6 bases and J by 4 bases, with 19 bases between them. The CDR3 has 16 amino acids. Per germline, CDR1 MNHNS and CDR2 SASEGT. 5'-RACE, quantitative and with molecular barcodes, yielded the TCR beta libraries. One entry per CDR3 protein results from TCRdb running MiXCR on the 5' RACE reads. In the table there are 350,000 or so distinct CDR3 sequences, around 10% of which are singletons. This clonotype was counted a few times. Its specificity is not known. The receptor was derived from a female donor with ankylosing spondylitis or in good health (not recorded which). The specimen sequenced was blood, either unsorted or a sorted T cell fraction (not recorded which). J is TRBJ1-3 and V is TRBV6-1; a possible D gene is TRBD1 (6 bases). CDR3 region: CASRDYRAISGNTIYF. DNA for the CDR3: TGTGCCAGCAGGGACTACAGGGCTATCTCCGGAAACACCATATATTTT.